This T cell receptor beta chain appears in the sequencing data of a study of OX40 agonist ivuxolimab in advanced cancers. Study summary: Patients with prior anti-PD-1, anti-PD-L1 or anti-CTLA-4 therapy were eligible; approximately 37% had some.

TCRdb's table, derived via immunoSEQ multiplex PCR, lists solely in-frame clones and lacks some. Of about 94,000 clones listed, around 90% are singletons. CDR3 length: 15 residues. Germline CDR1 LNHDA, CDR2 SQIVND (reference sequence). The V and J ends lost 5 bases and 7 bases respectively, with 17 bases between them. Here the sequenced sample was CD4+ or CD8+ T cells sorted from blood, taken in a trial of the OX40 agonist ivuxolimab. The chain combines TRBV19 with TRBJ2-2; tentatively, D is TRBD2 (6 bases). The origin of this receptor is an adult with an advanced solid tumor such as melanoma, head and neck, liver or kidney cancer. The CDR3 nucleotides read TGTGCCAGTAGTCGGGACTCTCGATGGGGCGGGGAGCTGTTTTTT. Translating gives CASSRDSRWGGELFF.